The 3 T cell receptor beta chains in this list originate from one sample, sequenced in a study of OX40 agonist ivuxolimab in advanced cancers. Using immunoSEQ multiplex PCR, the repertoire was profiled, and TCRdb retains in-frame clones only, with some absent. The data show about 16,000 clones, 75% to 90% seen once. This specimen was CD4+ or CD8+ T cells sorted from blood, taken in a trial of the OX40 agonist ivuxolimab. All receptors derive from an adult with an advanced solid tumor such as melanoma, head and neck, liver or kidney cancer.

A single count supports this clone. V and J are TRBV25-1 and TRBJ1-1; TRBD1 agrees at 8 bases. Germline V gives CDR1 MGHDK, CDR2 SYGVNS. The V and J ends lost 5 bases and 4 bases, in that order; junction bases with no gene match: 3. The CDR3 extends over 13 amino acids. In DNA form, the CDR3 reads TGTGCCAGCAGTCAGACAGGGGCCACTGAAGCTTTCTTT. Translation gives CASSQTGATEAFF.

This clone occurred a few times. The DNA of the CDR3 is TGTGCCAGTAGTTCGGACAGATTCCACGAGCAGTACTTC. It is translated as CASSSDRFHEQYF. This rearrangement joins TRBV19 to TRBJ2-7; the D gene is possibly TRBD1 (6 bases). Looked up from germline, CDR1 is LNHDA and CDR2 is SQIVND (reference sequence). With 5 bases removed from V and 5 bases from J, the gap between germline ends came to 13 bases. The CDR3 is 13 amino acids.

Turning to this clone: The sample has other DNA sequences that encode this CDR3 too. The rearrangement uses TRBV7-6 and TRBJ1-5; D not resolved. The CDR3 extends over 13 amino acids. Germline V gives CDR1 SGHVS, CDR2 FNYEAQ. Trimming cost V 5 bases and J 1 base, with 6 bases left between them. CDR3 bases: TGTGCCAGCAGCACGGACAGCAATCAGCCCCAGCATTTT. Its translation is CASSTDSNQPQHF.